Each of the 28 T cell receptor beta chains below was sequenced from the same sample in a study of T cell repertoires in cytomegalovirus infection. Their target antigens are unknown. MiXCR was run by TCRdb on the reads, yielding one entry per CDR3 protein. Of about 570,000 distinct CDR3 sequences listed, 40% are singletons. This material consisted of cultured PBMCs, taken from culture after CMV antigen stimulation. The source is a human donor in good health (CMV status not recorded). Some clones in this sample may be carry-over from other donors' samples.

The chain joins TRBV2 to TRBJ2-3; D is unclear. Trimming left V 1 base short and J 0 bases short, with 8 bases between. CDR3 length: 15 residues. Germline CDR1 is SNHLY and CDR2 is FYNNEI. The chain's CDR3 is CASSEGPPSTDTQYF. The CDR3 coding sequence is TGTGCCAGCAGTGAAGGTCCGCCCAGCACAGATACGCAGTATTTT.

This chain connects TRBV12-3 or TRBV12-4 to TRBJ2-1; 12 nucleotides match TRBD2. This CDR3 contains 18 residues. The V and J ends lost 1 base and 4 bases, in that order; junction bases with no gene match: 8. In DNA, the CDR3 is TGTGCCAGCAGTTTAGTGACTAGCGGGAGATCTAGGTACAATGAGCAGTTCTTC. This gives the protein CASSLVTSGRSRYNEQFF.

This chain joins TRBV11-3 and TRBJ2-1, with D hard to call. Trimming removed 1 base at V and 0 bases at J, with 7 bases between. The CDR3 loop spans 15 amino acids. The germline V gene encodes CDR1 SGHNT and CDR2 YENEEA. The CDR3 reads CASSLAAHSYNEQFF. As DNA, the CDR3 is TGTGCCAGCAGCTTAGCGGCTCACTCCTACAATGAGCAGTTCTTC.

Remarks on this clonotype: One junction end disagrees with the germline gene, perhaps due to a read error. This chain uses TRBV5-4 with TRBJ2-2; D is uncertain. CDR1 and CDR2 (germline): SGHNT, YYREEE (reference sequence). This CDR3 region has 14 residues. The CDR3: CASTLQKNTGELFF. The CDR3 coding sequence is TGTGCCAGCACCTTGCAGAAGAACACCGGGGAGCTGTTTTTT. The whole variable domain, remainder taken from reference TRBV5-4 and TRBJ2-2, is ETGVTQSPTHLIKTRGQQVTLRCSSQSGHNTVSWYQQALGQGPQFIFQYYREEENGRGNFPPRFSGLQFPNYSSELNVNALELDDSALYLCASTLQKNTGELFFGEGSRLTVL.

This clonotype was found a few times. V gene TRBV12-3 or TRBV12-4 combines with J gene TRBJ2-5; TRBD2 might be the D (6 bases). This CDR3 has 12 amino acids. The V and J ends lost 5 bases and 7 bases respectively, with 11 bases between them. The CDR3: CASSRYGGTQYF. The CDR3, as DNA: TGTGCCAGCAGTCGTTACGGGGGGACCCAGTACTTC.

The chain joins TRBV4-1 to TRBJ2-7; D might be TRBD1 (6 bases). Germline assignment: CDR1 MGHRA and CDR2 YSYEKL. The CDR3 sequence is 16 residues long. Trimming removed 5 bases from V and 2 bases from J, with 19 bases in between. The CDR3, as DNA: TGCGCCAGCAGCAAATACTCCGGGACACATCCCTACGAGCAGTACTTC. Its translation is CASSKYSGTHPYEQYF.

This clonotype was counted at least ten times. The chain links TRBV7-2 to TRBJ2-1; TRBD2 agrees at 8 bases. The CDR3 length is 15 residues. The V gene end was trimmed by 4 bases and the J gene end by 5 bases; junction bases not matched to a gene: 7. The germline CDR1 and CDR2 sequences are SGHTA and FQGNSA. CDR3 in DNA: TGTGCCAGCAGCTGGGGGGGTAGCGGGAACAATGAGCAGTTCTTC. It is translated as CASSWGGSGNNEQFF.

This clonotype has a single count. The chain joins TRBV12-3 or TRBV12-4 to TRBJ2-7, with 7 bases aligning to TRBD2. J gave up 3 bases and V 5 bases, and 10 bases lay outside the gene matches. This CDR3 is 15 amino acids long. The DNA for the CDR3 is TGTGCCAGCAGTGCCCGGGGAGGGGCCTACTACGAGCAGTACTTC. It codes for CASSARGGAYYEQYF.

This clonotype was seen only a few times. The chain is built from TRBV7-2 and TRBJ2-1; 14 bases fit TRBD2. After removal of 5 bases from V and 0 bases from J, the junction contained 12 bases not matched to a gene. CDR1 and CDR2 (germline): SGHTA, FQGNSA. There are 20 residues in the CDR3. This CDR3 is CASSHPRGTSGSHSYNEQFF. The CDR3 bases are TGTGCCAGCAGCCACCCACGGGGGACTAGCGGGAGCCACTCCTACAATGAGCAGTTCTTC.

CDR3 nucleotides: TGCGCCAGCAGCTTGGATCAGGGGCCCTCTGGAAACACCATATATTTT. It specifies CASSLDQGPSGNTIYF. The gene calls are TRBV5-1 and TRBJ1-3, with D possibly TRBD1 on 6 matching bases. CDR3 size: 16 residues. V was cut by 0 bases and J by 0 bases, with 10 bases left in between. Germline-derived CDR1 and CDR2 are SGHRS and YFSETQ.

This clonotype was picked up a small number of times. The CDR3 DNA is TGTGCCAGCAGCCAAGAGGGCGATGGAGAAAAACTGTTTTTT. Translating it yields CASSQEGDGEKLFF. The rearrangement joins TRBV4-2 to TRBJ1-4; D gene ambiguous. V was cut by 0 bases and J by 8 bases, with 10 bases left in between. The CDR3 extends over 14 amino acids. Germline loops: CDR1 LGHNA, CDR2 YNFKEQ.

V is TRBV7-2 and J is TRBJ2-2; no firm D call. This CDR3 comprises 13 residues. Germline V gene lookup returns CDR1 SGHTA and CDR2 FQGNSA. Trimming cost V 5 bases and J 6 bases, with 10 bases left between them. This CDR3 reads CASSLQRSGELFF. The CDR3, as DNA: TGTGCCAGCAGCCTCCAAAGGTCCGGGGAGCTGTTTTTT.

For the CDR3, the DNA is TGTGCCAGCAGCTTAGCGCTATCGGGCTACGAGCAGTACTTC. It codes for CASSLALSGYEQYF. V is TRBV7-2 and J is TRBJ2-7; D is undetermined. The ends were cut back, 0 bases at V and 3 bases at J, with 9 bases in the middle. The CDR3 sequence is 14 residues long. Germline-derived CDR1 and CDR2 are SGHTA and FQGNSA.

This clonotype was seen more than once but under ten times. The chain is built from TRBV19 and TRBJ1-5, with D uncertain. Germline CDR1 is LNHDA and CDR2 is SQIVND (reference sequence). V lost 5 bases to trimming and J lost 5 bases, with 16 bases between them. CDR3 length: 15 residues. This CDR3 reads CASSPHTVGDQPQHF. CDR3 sequence (DNA): TGTGCCAGTAGTCCACACACCGTCGGAGATCAGCCCCAGCATTTT. Full variable domain (remainder filled in from reference TRBV19 and TRBJ1-5): DGGITQSPKYLFRKEGQNVTLSCEQNLNHDAMYWYRQDPGQGLRLIYYSQIVNDFQKGDIAEGYSVSREKKESFPLTVTSAQKNPTAFYLCASSPHTVGDQPQHFGDGTRLSIL.

The rearrangement uses TRBV27 and TRBJ1-2; D is unclear. Germline V gene lookup returns CDR1 MNHEY and CDR2 SMNVEV (reference sequence). Trimming removed 5 bases at V and 0 bases at J, with 7 bases between. CDR3 length equals 13 residues. CDR3 nucleotides: TGTGCCAGCAGTCGAAGAGCTAACTATGGCTACACCTTC. Its translation is CASSRRANYGYTF.

The rearrangement uses TRBV3-1 and TRBJ2-1; D is ambiguous. The V and J ends lost 0 bases and 12 bases respectively, with 12 bases between them. Germline lookup yields CDR1 LGHDT and CDR2 YNNKEL (reference sequence). The CDR3 runs 13 residues. The CDR3 nucleotides read TGTGCCAGCAGCCAAGACCTGGCGGCTGGGCAGTTCTTC. This translates into CASSQDLAAGQFF.

This chain uses TRBV7-9 with TRBJ2-7; 8 positions agree with TRBD1. In germline, CDR1 is SEHNR, CDR2 FQNEAQ (reference sequence). V trimming: 4 bases; J trimming: 3 bases; junction bases outside the gene matches: 8. CDR3 length: 15 residues. CDR3 coding DNA: TGTGCCAGCAGCTACACAGGGGGAGGCGTCTACGAGCAGTACTTC. Its translation: CASSYTGGGVYEQYF.

This clonotype was picked up a small number of times. This chain uses TRBV6-5 with TRBJ2-3, with 12 bases identical to TRBD2. V was clipped by 2 bases and J by 6 bases; unmatched bases: 18. Germline CDR1 MNHEY, CDR2 SVGAGI. The CDR3 runs 20 residues. The CDR3 region is CASSYQGLAGGITFGDTQYF. CDR3 nucleotides: TGTGCCAGCAGTTACCAGGGGCTAGCGGGGGGGATCACCTTTGGGGATACGCAGTATTTT.

The chain combines TRBV20-1 with TRBJ2-2, with 11 bases that match TRBD1. CDR1 is DFQATT, CDR2 SNEGSKA, per germline (reference sequence). The V segment lost 5 bases and the J segment 5 bases; nucleotides outside the gene matches: 13. The CDR3 sequence is 17 residues long. The CDR3 reads CSAPGLGQGAGTGELFF. In DNA form, the CDR3 reads TGCAGTGCTCCGGGACTAGGACAGGGGGCAGGGACCGGGGAGCTGTTTTTT.

The chain uses TRBV7-2 and TRBJ2-4; 10 positions match TRBD2. Germline V CDR1 and CDR2: SGHTA, FQGNSA. V lost 2 bases to trimming and J lost 5 bases; unmatched junction nucleotides: 3. The CDR3 covers 15 residues. The chain's CDR3 is CASSLTGLAENIQYF. For the CDR3, the DNA is TGTGCCAGCAGCTTAACTGGACTAGCGGAAAACATTCAGTACTTC.

V gene TRBV7-9 combines with J gene TRBJ2-3; D ambiguous. Trimming took off 2 bases at V and 2 bases at J, with 17 bases between the two ends. Germline loops: CDR1 SEHNR, CDR2 FQNEAQ (reference sequence). The CDR3 is 17 residues long. The CDR3 protein is CASSLFPERRLTDTQYF. Here the CDR3 DNA reads TGTGCCAGCAGCTTATTCCCGGAGCGTCGGCTCACAGATACGCAGTATTTT.

This clonotype is a singleton in its sample. This chain connects TRBV18 to TRBJ2-7; D gene unclear. The germline V and J ends were trimmed by 3 bases and 5 bases, with 14 bases remaining between them. This CDR3 comprises 14 residues. CDR1 KGHSH and CDR2 LQKENI come from the germline V gene. CDR3 loop: CASSPIGSPHEQYF. The DNA for the CDR3 is TGTGCCAGCTCACCGATCGGGTCTCCCCACGAGCAGTACTTC.

The V call is TRBV7-2, the J call TRBJ2-7; a possible D gene is TRBD2 (7 bases). Deletions cut 5 bases from V and 6 bases from J, with 23 bases between. In germline, CDR1 is SGHTA, CDR2 FQGNSA. This CDR3 region has 16 residues. The CDR3 DNA follows: TGTGCCAGCAGCCCTACGTCGGCGGGGGCGGTTTCCGAGCAGTACTTC. The encoded protein is CASSPTSAGAVSEQYF.

This chain links TRBV28 with TRBJ2-5; TRBD1 is a possible D gene (6 bases). Trimming removed 1 base from V and 4 bases from J, with 16 bases in between. CDR3 size: 16 residues. Germline assignment: CDR1 MDHEN and CDR2 SYDVKM. The CDR3 sequence is CASSLLITGMGETQYF. CDR3 in DNA: TGTGCCAGCAGTTTATTGATAACAGGGATGGGAGAGACCCAGTACTTC.

This chain joins TRBV27 and TRBJ2-7; 8 bases agree with TRBD1. V lost 6 bases and J lost 0; bases outside the gene matches: 7. Germline CDR1 is MNHEY and CDR2 is SMNVEV (reference sequence). This CDR3 region has 15 residues. The CDR3: CASSTTTGGSYEQYF. Written as DNA, the CDR3 is TGTGCCAGCAGCACAACCACAGGGGGCTCCTACGAGCAGTACTTC.

CDR3 nucleotides: TGTGCCAGCAGATTTAGCGGGGAGAGCACAGATACGCAGTATTTT. Translated, it gives CASRFSGESTDTQYF. The rearrangement joins TRBV11-2 to TRBJ2-3, with 8 bases aligning to TRBD2. The germline gives CDR1 SGHAT, CDR2 FQNNGV. Trimming at V came to 6 bases and at J to 0 bases, leaving 5 bases not matched to a gene. The CDR3 is made up of 15 amino acids.

This chain connects TRBV7-2 to TRBJ1-1, with D maybe TRBD1 (5 bases). V gave up 5 bases and J gave up 6 bases, with 13 bases separating them. Germline CDR1 is SGHTA and CDR2 is FQGNSA. This CDR3 contains 13 residues. The CDR3 sequence: CASSMGGSPEAFF. CDR3 coding DNA: TGTGCCAGCAGCATGGGGGGGAGCCCTGAAGCTTTCTTT.

This rearrangement joins TRBV12-3 or TRBV12-4 to TRBJ1-5; D is ambiguous. This CDR3 is 16 amino acids long. The V and J ends lost 6 bases and 0 bases respectively, with 15 bases between them. The CDR3 loop is CASRPAVWGSNQPQHF. The CDR3 DNA is TGTGCCAGCAGACCTGCTGTCTGGGGTAGCAATCAGCCCCAGCATTTT.